This T cell receptor beta chain came from a study of T-cell memory formation after mild COVID-19. Study details: There were largely donor-specific TCR clusters. Study-level results: CD4/CD8 balance characterized clones contracting day 15 to 85, and CD4+ skew characterized later expanders. The main location of contracting CD4+ clones was CM and EM, and that of contracting CD8+ clones was EMRA.

With constant-segment primers, 5'RACE yielded cDNA libraries of TCR alpha and TCR beta that carried sample barcodes and UMIs. MiXCR, run by TCRdb on the 5' RACE reads, gives a single entry per CDR3 protein. The sample has hundreds of thousands of distinct CDR3 sequences, 15% to 20% seen once. This CDR3 is 18 amino acids long. Looked up from germline, CDR1 is MNHEY and CDR2 is SVGEGT. V gave up 1 base and J gave up 3 bases, with 18 bases separating them. To note about this clonotype: Its antigen remains unknown.

This sequence originates from an adult woman who had mild COVID-19 (a few samples of this study predate the infection). Cell type and time point are not known. V gene TRBV6-2 or TRBV6-3 combines with J gene TRBJ2-2; tentative D call: TRBD2 (6 bases). Sequences were obtained from PBMCs or a T cell subset sorted from them (not recorded which). CDR3 loop: CASSYYVAPGADTGELFF. The DNA for the CDR3 is TGTGCCAGCAGTTACTATGTGGCTCCGGGAGCGGACACCGGGGAGCTGTTTTTT.